This TCR beta chain was captured by sequencing in a study of blood T cell repertoires in COVID-19. Study overall: Spain, Italy and the United States supplied samples that represented acute and convalescent COVID-19. Sources were T cells, B-cell-depleted T cells, or PBMCs; the material itself was cDNA or gDNA.

V was pared by 10 bases and J by 6 bases, with 7 bases of the junction left unmatched. The germline CDR1 and CDR2 sequences are SNHLY and FYNNEI. There are 13 residues in the CDR3. As handled by the study authors: The authors estimated nucleated cell counts from reference gene primer amplification. Here immunoSEQ multiplex PCR was the method, and the copy in TCRdb shows in-frame clones only, minus some. The V and J calls and the clone size are those of that table, but D and trimming were determined from the DNA. The sample has some 150,000 clones, around nine tenths seen once. The sequence came from a woman aged 70 to 79 with acute or convalescent COVID-19. Sequencing was performed on peripheral blood. The genes are TRBV2 and TRBJ1-2; 11 bases are shared with TRBD1. The CDR3 reads CATKEGQGDGYTF. The DNA for the CDR3 is TGTGCCACCAAGGAGGGACAGGGGGATGGCTACACCTTC. The full variable domain, with the rest looked up from reference TRBV2 and TRBJ1-2, is EPEVTQTPSHQVTQMGQEVILRCVPISNHLYFYWYRQILGQKVEFLVSFYNNEISEKSEIFDDQFSVERPDGSNFTLKIRSTKLEDSAMYFCATKEGQGDGYTFGSGTRLTVV.